Described below is a single T cell receptor (beta chain) sequence and its context. This sample is drawn from a study of blood T cell repertoires in COVID-19. Whole-study context: Whether acute or convalescent, the COVID-19 samples came from the United States, Italy and Spain. PBMCs, B-cell-depleted T cells, or T cells were the source of the cDNA or gDNA that made up the material.

This CDR3 is built from 14 residues. Germline CDR1 is LNHDA and CDR2 is SQIVND (reference sequence). The junction had 11 bases not matched to a gene; V was cut back by 5 bases and J by 8 bases. Per the authors' pipeline: Amplification of reference gene primers provided the estimated nucleated cell counts. Produced via immunoSEQ multiplex PCR; TCRdb's table is partial and in-frame only. V and J calls and clone size come straight from that table; D and trimming were deduced from the DNA. The sample has some 41,000 clones, 80% to 90% seen once. The gene calls are TRBV19 and TRBJ1-2, with 7 bases aligning to TRBD1. The specimen was peripheral blood. The receptor was derived from a man aged 35-49 years with active COVID-19. CDR3 residues: CASSRRGGVWGYTF. The DNA of the CDR3 is TGTGCCAGTAGTCGAAGAGGGGGCGTCTGGGGCTACACCTTC. The whole variable domain, remainder taken from reference TRBV19 and TRBJ1-2, is DGGITQSPKYLFRKEGQNVTLSCEQNLNHDAMYWYRQDPGQGLRLIYYSQIVNDFQKGDIAEGYSVSREKKESFPLTVTSAQKNPTAFYLCASSRRGGVWGYTFGSGTRLTVV.